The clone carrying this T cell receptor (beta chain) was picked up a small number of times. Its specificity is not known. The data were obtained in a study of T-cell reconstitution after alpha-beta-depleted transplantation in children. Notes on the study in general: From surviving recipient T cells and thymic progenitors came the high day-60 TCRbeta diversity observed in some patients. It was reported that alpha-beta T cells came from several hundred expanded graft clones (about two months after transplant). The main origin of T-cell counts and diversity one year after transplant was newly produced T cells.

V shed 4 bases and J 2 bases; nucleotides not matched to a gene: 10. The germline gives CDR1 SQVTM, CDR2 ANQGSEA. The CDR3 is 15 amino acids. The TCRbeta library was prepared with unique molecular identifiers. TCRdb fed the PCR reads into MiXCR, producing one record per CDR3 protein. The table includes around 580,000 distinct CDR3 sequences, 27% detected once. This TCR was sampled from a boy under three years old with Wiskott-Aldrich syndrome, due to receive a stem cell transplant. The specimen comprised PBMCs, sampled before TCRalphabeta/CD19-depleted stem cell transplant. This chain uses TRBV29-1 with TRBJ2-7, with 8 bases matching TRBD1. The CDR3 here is CSVGFVTGATYEQYF. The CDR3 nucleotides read TGCAGCGTTGGATTCGTGACAGGGGCAACCTACGAGCAGTACTTC.